This is a list of T cell receptor beta chains from one sample in a study of cytomegalovirus exposure and HLA in healthy donors. The method was immunoSEQ multiplex PCR; TCRdb's version includes in-frame clones alone and lacks a portion of them. The data show about 160,000 clones, roughly 90% seen once. The sample consisted of PBMCs. These receptors all come from a woman in her thirties in good health and CMV-seronegative. CDR3s include the opening cysteine and the closing phenylalanine or tryptophan. The D gene is left open where the match is weak. Clone size is shown for a subset of rows, as once, few, many or a class of expanded clone.

J	size	V	D	length	CDR3	DNA
TRBJ2-7	NA	TRBV21-1	NA	16	CASSVVRFAEGYEQYF	TGTGCCAGCAGCGTCGTCAGGTTCGCCGAGGGTTACGAGCAGTACTTC
TRBJ1-1	NA	TRBV30	NA	12	CAWHDKGTEAFF	TGTGCCTGGCATGATAAGGGAACTGAAGCTTTCTTT
TRBJ2-1	NA	TRBV19	TRBD2	14	CASSIPSGYNEQFF	TGTGCCAGTAGTATCCCTAGCGGCTACAATGAGCAGTTCTTC
TRBJ2-5	NA	TRBV6-1	TRBD2	17	CASSEGASGGAYETQYF	TGTGCCAGCAGTGAAGGGGCTAGCGGGGGGGCGTATGAGACCCAGTACTTC
TRBJ2-7	NA	TRBV20-1	NA	11	CSADSSYEQYF	TGCAGTGCGGACAGTTCCTACGAGCAGTACTTC
TRBJ1-1	NA	TRBV6-4	TRBD1	14	CASSADRGSIEAFF	TGTGCCAGCAGCGCGGACAGGGGGTCTATTGAAGCTTTCTTT
TRBJ2-7	NA	TRBV25-1	NA	13	CASTGRGHYEQYF	TGTGCCAGCACCGGACGGGGACACTACGAGCAGTACTTC
TRBJ2-7	NA	TRBV4-3	TRBD1	15	CASSQDGDRVDEQYF	TGCGCCAGCAGCCAAGATGGTGACAGGGTCGACGAGCAGTACTTC
TRBJ2-7	NA	TRBV5-1	NA	15	CASSLFPGITYEQYF	TGCGCCAGCAGCTTGTTCCCAGGAATAACCTACGAGCAGTACTTC
TRBJ1-2	few	TRBV30	NA	15	CAWRPLGGSFYGYTF	TGTGCCTGGAGGCCTTTGGGGGGGAGCTTCTATGGCTACACCTTC
TRBJ1-2	NA	TRBV29-1	TRBD1	13	CSEGPDRGYGYTF	TGCAGTGAAGGACCGGACAGGGGTTATGGCTACACCTTC
TRBJ1-1	NA	TRBV5-6	TRBD1	14	CASSLWGTDTEAFF	TGTGCCAGCAGCTTGTGGGGGACAGACACTGAAGCTTTCTTT
TRBJ2-5	NA	TRBV7-2	NA	15	CASSLVGAIGETQYF	TGTGCCAGCAGCTTAGTAGGGGCAATCGGGGAGACCCAGTACTTC
TRBJ2-5	NA	TRBV7-7	NA	13	CASSLAQLETQYF	TGTGCTAGCAGCTTAGCGCAGTTGGAGACCCAGTACTTC
TRBJ2-1	NA	TRBV14	TRBD2	15	CASSPLAGTYNEQFF	TGTGCCAGCAGCCCTCTAGCGGGAACCTACAATGAGCAGTTCTTC
TRBJ1-2	NA	TRBV6-5	NA	13	CASSYNSMDGYTF	TGTGCCAGCAGTTATAACAGTATGGATGGCTACACCTTC
TRBJ2-2	NA	TRBV28	NA	16	CASSSYTGRPAGELFF	TGTGCCAGCAGTTCATACACAGGGAGACCTGCCGGGGAGCTGTTTTTT
TRBJ2-3	NA	TRBV5-1	TRBD2	16	CASSGTSGSTTDTQYF	TGCGCCAGCAGCGGGACTAGCGGCTCGACCACAGATACGCAGTATTTT
TRBJ2-7	NA	TRBV2	TRBD1	14	CASRQQGTTYEQYF	TGTGCCAGCAGACAACAGGGGACGACCTACGAGCAGTACTTC
TRBJ1-3	once	TRBV25-1	NA	15	CASSDGAISGNTIYF	TGTGCCAGCAGTGATGGTGCAATTTCTGGAAACACCATATATTTT
TRBJ1-1	once	TRBV7-2	NA	15	CASSLSPVMNTEAFF	TGTGCCAGCAGCTTAAGTCCAGTCATGAACACTGAAGCTTTCTTT
TRBJ2-4	NA	TRBV20-1	TRBD1	11	CSAETGAARCF	TGCAGTGCAGAGACAGGGGCCGCACGATGCTTC
TRBJ2-7	few	TRBV11-2	TRBD2	17	CASSLNVGLADTYEQYF	TGTGCCAGCAGCTTAAACGTAGGACTAGCGGATACCTACGAGCAGTACTTC
TRBJ2-7	NA	TRBV27	NA	13	CASSSEPSYEQYF	TGTGCCAGCAGCTCCGAGCCCTCCTACGAGCAGTACTTC
TRBJ2-7	NA	TRBV19	NA	13	CASSILGGYEQYF	TGTGCCAGTAGTATACTTGGAGGATACGAGCAGTACTTC
TRBJ1-2	few	TRBV7-9	NA	13	CANRPGPLVGYTF	TGTGCCAACAGACCCGGACCCCTGGTGGGCTACACCTTC
TRBJ2-7	NA	TRBV6-1	NA	15	CASSEFEGDGYEQYF	TGTGCCAGCAGTGAATTTGAGGGGGACGGCTACGAGCAGTACTTC
TRBJ1-1	few	TRBV13	NA	13	CASSRRVDTEAFF	TGTGCCAGCAGCCGCAGGGTGGACACTGAAGCTTTCTTT
TRBJ2-1	NA	TRBV6-1	NA	15	CASVWMDQAANEQFF	TGTGCCAGCGTTTGGATGGACCAAGCTGCTAATGAGCAGTTCTTC
TRBJ2-7	NA	TRBV7-8	TRBD1	19	CASSLGSLRVTGSSYEQYF	TGTGCCAGCAGCTTAGGATCCCTTCGGGTGACAGGGAGCTCCTACGAGCAGTACTTC
TRBJ1-2	NA	TRBV4-3	TRBD1	15	CASSPGRDSNYGYTF	TGCGCCAGCAGCCCGGGTCGGGACAGTAACTATGGCTACACCTTC
TRBJ2-7	NA	TRBV25-1	TRBD2	15	CASSDPGRGDYEQYF	TGTGCCAGCAGTGATCCCGGACGGGGGGACTACGAGCAGTACTTC
TRBJ1-2	NA	TRBV9	NA	19	CASSAKTLQPIGSYYGYTF	TGTGCCAGCAGCGCAAAAACACTACAGCCCATTGGGTCCTATTATGGCTACACCTTC
TRBJ2-5	once	TRBV11-1	TRBD1	13	CASSTTGVETQYF	TGTGCCAGCAGTACTACAGGGGTGGAGACCCAGTACTTC
TRBJ1-1	NA	TRBV5-1	NA	15	CASSLDAGGSTEAFF	TGCGCCAGCAGCTTGGACGCGGGAGGGAGCACTGAAGCTTTCTTT
TRBJ2-3	NA	TRBV5-4	TRBD2	16	CASRWELAGGSDTQYF	TGTGCCAGCAGATGGGAACTAGCGGGGGGATCAGATACGCAGTATTTT
TRBJ2-1	once	TRBV27	TRBD2	15	CASRASGSSYNEQFF	TGTGCCAGCAGAGCTAGCGGGAGCTCCTACAATGAGCAGTTCTTC
TRBJ1-5	NA	TRBV4-3	NA	14	CASSPSRSNQPQHF	TGCGCCAGCAGCCCTTCCCGGAGCAATCAGCCCCAGCATTTT
TRBJ1-1	NA	TRBV19	NA	12	CASSFFQDEAFF	TGTGCCAGTAGTTTCTTCCAGGATGAAGCTTTCTTT
TRBJ1-5	NA	TRBV7-2	NA	14	CASSLRAGDQPQHF	TGTGCCAGCAGCTTACGGGCCGGGGACCAGCCCCAGCATTTT
TRBJ2-3	NA	TRBV5-6	NA	13	CASSLDTFDTQYF	TGTGCCAGCAGCCTGGACACCTTTGATACGCAGTATTTT
TRBJ2-7	NA	TRBV11-2	NA	13	CASSLDPVYEQYF	TGTGCCAGCAGCTTAGATCCGGTCTACGAGCAGTACTTC
TRBJ2-5	NA	TRBV7-8	TRBD1	17	CASSYIARDRVLGTQYF	TGTGCCAGCAGCTACATCGCCCGGGACAGGGTTCTTGGGACCCAGTACTTC
TRBJ2-2	NA	TRBV7-2	TRBD1	15	CASSLTGGGTGELFF	TGTGCCAGCAGCCTGACAGGGGGGGGCACCGGGGAGCTGTTTTTT
TRBJ2-7	NA	TRBV7-2	TRBD2	16	CASSPGTSGLYYEQYF	TGTGCCAGCAGCCCCGGGACTAGCGGACTTTACTACGAGCAGTACTTC
TRBJ2-2	once	TRBV11-3	TRBD1	16	CASSPPGQMNTGELFF	TGTGCCAGCAGCCCCCCGGGACAGATGAACACCGGGGAGCTGTTTTTT
TRBJ2-3	NA	TRBV29-1	TRBD2	13	CSVGGGALDTQYF	TGCAGCGTTGGGGGGGGAGCTTTGGATACGCAGTATTTT
TRBJ2-3	NA	TRBV5-8	NA	15	CASSTRRGGTDTQYF	TGTGCCAGCAGCACCAGGCGCGGGGGCACAGATACGCAGTATTTT
TRBJ1-5	few	TRBV2	TRBD1	13	CASEGTGGQPQHF	TGTGCCAGCGAGGGGACAGGGGGACAGCCCCAGCATTTT
TRBJ1-1	NA	TRBV28	NA	14	CASSGVGMNTEAFF	TGTGCCAGCAGTGGGGTGGGGATGAACACTGAAGCTTTCTTT
TRBJ2-7	NA	TRBV23-1	NA	14	CASSHWRGAGEQYF	TGCGCCAGCAGTCATTGGAGGGGGGCAGGCGAGCAGTACTTC
TRBJ2-1	NA	TRBV4-3	NA	14	CASSHLGADNEQFF	TGCGCCAGCAGCCATCTGGGGGCCGACAATGAGCAGTTCTTC
TRBJ2-7	NA	TRBV2	NA	12	CAASRGANEQYF	TGTGCCGCCTCCCGGGGGGCCAACGAGCAGTACTTC
TRBJ1-2	NA	TRBV7-8	NA	14	CASSFGSDGYGYTF	TGTGCCAGCAGCTTCGGGTCCGACGGCTATGGCTACACCTTC
TRBJ1-4	NA	TRBV18	TRBD1	15	CASSQGARTNEKLFF	TGTGCCAGCTCACAGGGGGCGCGGACTAATGAAAAACTGTTTTTT